This T cell receptor beta chain is from a study of T cell repertoires in cytomegalovirus infection. Study details: HLA-B-restricted CMV epitopes that are well studied, plus recently identified HLA-C-restricted ones, were used by the study. Matching HLA type, along with CMV infection, was indicated by public TCR beta signatures. The study's findings and limits: Predominance within the ex vivo response was attributable to HLA-C-restricted CMV-specific TCR beta clonotypes.

TCRdb recomputed calls from the reads with MiXCR, one row per CDR3 protein. The table includes 700,000 to 950,000 distinct CDR3 sequences, about 33% detected once. V was shortened by 0 bases and J by 6 bases, with 8 bases between the two germline ends. In germline, CDR1 is LNHDA, CDR2 SQIVND (reference sequence). This CDR3 is 13 amino acids long. For this clonotype: The antigen is undetermined.

This material consisted of cultured CD8+ T cells from PBMCs, taken from culture after CMV antigen stimulation. This clonotype was obtained from a human donor in good health (CMV status not recorded). Some clones in this sample may be carry-over from other donors' samples. The V and J genes are TRBV19 and TRBJ1-1; D is possibly TRBD1 (6 bases). CDR3 DNA: TGTGCCAGTAGTATAGATACAGGGTCTGAAGCTTTCTTT. Its protein is CASSIDTGSEAFF.